The present T cell receptor beta chain was sequenced within a study of blood T cells in healthy people across ages. Notes on the study in general: PBMCs went unsorted, and a conclusive naive versus antigen-experienced comparison was therefore prevented. In the absence of known donor CMV status, changes in expanded clonotypes were possibly confounded.

CDR1 is SGHRS and CDR2 is YFSETQ in the germline V gene. This CDR3 has 12 amino acids. Trimming stripped 0 bases from V and 7 bases from J, with 8 bases between. Through a sample-barcoded 5' primer and a J-beta primer mix, a second PCR was run for about 6 to 11 cycles. TCRdb processed the 5' RACE reads anew with MiXCR; each CDR3 protein has one entry. Of approximately 800,000 distinct CDR3 sequences detected, roughly 50% appear once; the ten largest clones hold approximately 40%. Remarks on this clonotype: The antigen remains unidentified.

What was sequenced was blood. The source is a man older than 75 in good health. V is TRBV5-1 and J is TRBJ2-7, with D possibly being TRBD2 (6 bases). The CDR3 here is CASSLASEEQYF. The CDR3 DNA reads TGCGCCAGCAGCTTGGCTAGCGAGGAGCAGTACTTC.